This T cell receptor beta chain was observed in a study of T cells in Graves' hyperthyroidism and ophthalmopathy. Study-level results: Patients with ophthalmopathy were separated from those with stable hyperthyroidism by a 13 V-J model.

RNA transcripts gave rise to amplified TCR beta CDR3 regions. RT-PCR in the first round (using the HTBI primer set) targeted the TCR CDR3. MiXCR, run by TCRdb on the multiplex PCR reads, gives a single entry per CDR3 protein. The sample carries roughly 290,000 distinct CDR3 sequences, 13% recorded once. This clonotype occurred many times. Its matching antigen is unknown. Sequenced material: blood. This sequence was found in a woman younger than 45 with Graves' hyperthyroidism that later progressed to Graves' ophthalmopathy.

In nucleotides, the CDR3 is TGTGCCAGCAGCTTAGCTGGCGGGGATGAGCAGTTCTTC. Its protein product is CASSLAGGDEQFF. The rearrangement joins TRBV7-2 to TRBJ2-1; the D gene is possibly TRBD2 (6 bases). The germline CDR1 and CDR2 sequences are SGHTA and FQGNSA. The ends were cut back, 0 bases at V and 8 bases at J, with 8 bases in the middle. This CDR3 contains 13 residues. Combining the CDR3 with reference TRBV7-2 and TRBJ2-1 gives the whole variable domain GAGVSQSPSNKVTEKGKDVELRCDPISGHTALYWYRQSLGQGLEFLIYFQGNSAPDKSGLPSDRFSAERTGGSVSTLTIQRTQQEDSAVYLCASSLAGGDEQFFGPGTRLTVL.